This T cell receptor beta chain is from a study of technical replicates of blood from a handful of donors. Between the trimmed V and J ends, which lost 0 bases and 8 bases, there was a span of 13 bases. Germline lookup yields CDR1 LGHNA and CDR2 YSLEER. The CDR3 extends over 14 amino acids. The sample holds a few counts of this clone. TCRdb's copy holds only in-frame clones and misses some; the assay was immunoSEQ multiplex PCR. Here the sample spans approximately 76,000 clones, 80% to 90% being singletons. Sample: PBMCs. The chain couples TRBV4-3 to TRBJ1-2; D may be TRBD1 (5 bases). This clonotype was obtained from a human donor in good health. Some clones in this sample may be carry-over from other donors' samples. The CDR3 DNA follows: TGCGCCAGCAGCCAAGAAGCGGGGCTAGGGGGCTACACCTTC. Translated: CASSQEAGLGGYTF.